A single sample gave rise to the 12 T cell receptor beta chains below, sequenced in a study of T cell changes during pregnancy in multiple sclerosis. Method: immunoSEQ multiplex PCR; TCRdb's copy keeps in-frame clones and lacks some. Among some 40,000 clones listed, roughly nine tenths were seen once. The source material was CD4+ T cells from peripheral blood mononuclear cells, sampled in the third trimester of pregnancy. These TCRs come from a female donor in good health, enrolled as a control in a pregnancy study.

The CDR3 bases are TGTGCCAGCATGGGACAGTTACTTGTCCAAGAGACCCAGTACTTC. Translating gives CASMGQLLVQETQYF. The chain employs TRBV2 and TRBJ2-5; 7 bases match TRBD1. The CDR3 consists of 15 residues. Trimming took 7 bases from V and 1 from J; bases not matched to a gene: 9. Germline V lookup: CDR1 SNHLY, CDR2 FYNNEI.

The chain links TRBV11-3 to TRBJ2-4; D unresolved. The CDR3 is 17 amino acids. V gave up 3 bases and J gave up 0 bases, with 15 bases separating them. The V gene's germline CDR1 is SGHNT and CDR2 YENEEA. This CDR3 reads CASSFALARLAKNIQYF. For the CDR3, the DNA is TGTGCCAGCAGCTTCGCTCTTGCTAGACTAGCCAAAAACATTCAGTACTTC. The full variable domain, with the rest looked up from reference TRBV11-3 and TRBJ2-4, is EAGVVQSPRYKIIEKKQPVAFWCNPISGHNTLYWYLQNLGQGPELLIRYENEEAVDDSQLPKDRFSAERLKGVDSTLKIQPAELGDSAVYLCASSFALARLAKNIQYFGAGTRLSVL.

The chain carries TRBV14 and TRBJ2-7, with a weak D call TRBD1 (6 bases). Germline V gene sequence: CDR1 SGHDN, CDR2 FVKESK. Trimming pared 5 bases from V and 4 bases from J, leaving 15 bases between. The length of the CDR3 is 14 residues. CDR3 nucleotide sequence: TGTGCCAGCAGCTTCTCTCGGGACATGTACGAGCAGTACTTC. This encodes CASSFSRDMYEQYF.

CDR3 sequence reads: CASTPGGGAGGEQYF. The CDR3 nucleotides are TGTGCCAGCACCCCTGGCGGGGGGGCCGGTGGCGAGCAGTACTTC. This chain uses TRBV5-4 with TRBJ2-7; 9 nucleotides align to TRBD2. J gave up 6 bases and V 6 bases, and 13 bases lay outside the gene matches. The germline V gene encodes CDR1 SGHNT and CDR2 YYREEE (reference sequence). CDR3 length: 15 amino acids.

The V gene is TRBV4-2, the J gene TRBJ1-5; possible D gene TRBD1, 5 bases. Trimming removed 1 base from V and 0 bases from J, with 10 bases in between. The CDR3 contains 16 residues. Germline CDR1 is LGHNA and CDR2 is YNFKEQ. CDR3 DNA sequence: TGTGCCAGCAGCCAAGGAGGACAAAATAGCAATCAGCCCCAGCATTTT. This codes for CASSQGGQNSNQPQHF.

The J gene is TRBJ2-7, the V gene TRBV2; D ambiguous. The CDR3 covers 12 residues. Germline CDR1 SNHLY, CDR2 FYNNEI. Trimming removed 1 base at V and 8 bases at J, with 9 bases between. This CDR3 reads CASSEGHVQQYF. The CDR3 coding sequence is TGTGCCAGCAGTGAAGGACATGTACAGCAGTACTTC. The variable domain in full, with the rest retrieved from reference TRBV2 and TRBJ2-7, is EPEVTQTPSHQVTQMGQEVILRCVPISNHLYFYWYRQILGQKVEFLVSFYNNEISEKSEIFDDQFSVERPDGSNFTLKIRSTKLEDSAMYFCASSEGHVQQYFGPGTRLTVT.

This sequence joins TRBV7-8 and TRBJ1-3; D unclear. The CDR3 is made up of 14 amino acids. Germline-derived CDR1 and CDR2 are SGHVS and FQNEAQ. Trimming stripped 1 base from V and 4 bases from J, with 8 bases between. CDR3 bases: TGTGCCAGCAGCTTAGTAGAGTTCGGAAACACCATATATTTT. It translates to CASSLVEFGNTIYF.

The chain is built from TRBV5-1 and TRBJ2-5; D may be TRBD1 (7 bases). CDR1 SGHRS and CDR2 YFSETQ come from the germline V gene. This CDR3 spans 14 amino acids. Trimming took 3 bases from V and 4 from J, leaving 13 bases between them. CDR3 residues: CASSSGGSGETQYF. CDR3 nucleotides: TGCGCCAGCAGCTCAGGGGGGAGTGGAGAGACCCAGTACTTC.

The J gene is TRBJ1-2, the V gene TRBV30; D gene ambiguous. V lost 0 bases and J lost 4, with 12 bases in between. Looked up from germline, CDR1 is GTSNPN and CDR2 is SVGIG (reference sequence). This CDR3 has 14 amino acids. The CDR3 DNA follows: TGTGCCTGGAGTGTCTCGGGTCGGTCCTATGGCTACACCTTC. Encoded protein: CAWSVSGRSYGYTF.

This clone came up once. The chain has TRBV7-9 and TRBJ2-5; D may be TRBD1 (6 bases). The CDR3 spans 15 residues. Germline V gives CDR1 SEHNR, CDR2 FQNEAQ (reference sequence). Trimming took 8 bases from V and 1 from J, leaving 17 bases between them. The CDR3 region is CASVAGGGPQETQYF. The CDR3 nucleotides are TGTGCCAGCGTCGCAGGTGGGGGCCCCCAAGAGACCCAGTACTTC. Combining the CDR3 with reference TRBV7-9 and TRBJ2-5 gives the whole variable domain DTGVSQNPRHKITKRGQNVTFRCDPISEHNRLYWYRQTLGQGPEFLTYFQNEAQLEKSRLLSDRFSAERPKGSFSTLEIQRTEQGDSAMYLCASVAGGGPQETQYFGPGTRLLVL.

This chain uses TRBV7-8 with TRBJ1-5; D not certain. This CDR3 is 14 amino acids long. Germline V gives CDR1 SGHVS, CDR2 FQNEAQ. Trimming removed 3 bases at V and 1 base at J, with 7 bases between. The CDR3 coding sequence is TGTGCCAGCAGCTTGGGCACCAGCAATCAGCCCCAGCATTTT. Protein: CASSLGTSNQPQHF.

With regard to this clone: The junction shows a germline mismatch at one end, possibly a read error. The chain links TRBV27 to TRBJ2-7; 11 bases are shared with TRBD2. Germline V gene sequence: CDR1 MNHEY, CDR2 SMNVEV (reference sequence). The CDR3 is made up of 16 amino acids. The CDR3 bases are TGTGCCAGCAGTCCCCGGACTAGCGGGTACTCCTACCAGCAGTACTTC. The encoded protein is CASSPRTSGYSYQQYF.